The 15 T cell receptor beta chains reported below all come from one sample, sequenced in a study of blood T cells in healthy people across ages. For the second PCR, which ran for roughly 7 to 11 cycles, a sample-barcoded 5' primer and a J-beta primer mix were used. In TCRdb, the 5' RACE reads were re-called with MiXCR into one record per CDR3 protein. The repertoire holds some 750,000 distinct CDR3 sequences, with roughly 20% as singletons. The sample taken for sequencing was blood. The receptor set was obtained from a man aged 65 to 79 in good health.

This clonotype was counted only a few times. J is TRBJ2-4 and V is TRBV5-1; 8 nucleotides align to TRBD1. The CDR3 has 16 residues. Germline V lookup: CDR1 SGHRS, CDR2 YFSETQ. With V trimmed by 0 bases and J by 9 bases, 11 bases remained unmatched. The CDR3 protein is CASSLGSTGEIGIQYF. The CDR3 nucleotides are TGCGCCAGCAGCTTGGGCTCGACAGGGGAGATAGGCATTCAGTACTTC.

This clonotype was counted only a few times. The chain links TRBV6-6 to TRBJ2-7; tentatively, D is TRBD2 (7 bases). The CDR3 length is 16 residues. Germline V gene data show CDR1 as MNHNY and CDR2 as SVGAGI (reference sequence). The V and J ends lost 5 bases and 7 bases respectively, with 24 bases between them. CDR3 sequence: CASSQRRGGASMEQYV. Here the CDR3 DNA reads TGTGCCAGCAGTCAACGGAGGGGGGGCGCATCGATGGAGCAGTACGTC.

This clonotype was counted between two and nine times. This chain links TRBV12-3 or TRBV12-4 with TRBJ1-2, with D hard to call. V dropped 3 bases and J dropped 0 bases, with 11 bases sitting between them. The length of the CDR3 is 15 residues. CDR3 loop: CASSFGSVANYGYTF. The CDR3 nucleotides are TGTGCCAGCAGTTTCGGGTCAGTAGCTAACTATGGCTACACCTTC.

The rearrangement joins TRBV7-9 to TRBJ2-5; 12 positions match TRBD2. This CDR3 region has 16 residues. The V and J ends lost 4 bases and 1 base, in that order; junction bases with no gene match: 4. Looked up from germline, CDR1 is SEHNR and CDR2 is FQNEAQ (reference sequence). CDR3 residues: CASSSGLAGRQETQYF. The CDR3 nucleotides are TGTGCCAGCAGCTCAGGACTAGCGGGACGCCAAGAGACCCAGTACTTC. The entire variable domain, with the rest obtained from reference TRBV7-9 and TRBJ2-5, is as follows: DTGVSQNPRHKITKRGQNVTFRCDPISEHNRLYWYRQTLGQGPEFLTYFQNEAQLEKSRLLSDRFSAERPKGSFSTLEIQRTEQGDSAMYLCASSSGLAGRQETQYFGPGTRLLVL.

Of note for this clonotype: A much larger clone sits a single nucleotide away, making a read error possible. The chain has TRBV12-3 or TRBV12-4 and TRBJ1-2; TRBD1 matches at 11 bases. There are 18 residues in the CDR3. CDR3 sequence: CASSPRTGGLLINYRYTF. CDR3 nucleotide sequence: TGTGCCAGCAGTCCCCGGACAGGGGGCCTTCTAATAAACTATCGCTACACCTTC.

The chain recombines TRBV6-5 with TRBJ2-1, with 12 bases aligning to TRBD2. The junction had 0 bases not matched to a gene; V was cut back by 2 bases and J by 4 bases. This CDR3 is built from 15 residues. CDR1 MNHEY and CDR2 SVGAGI come from the germline V gene. CDR3 coding DNA: TGTGCCAGCAGTTACACTAGCGGGGGGTACAATGAGCAGTTCTTC. Translation gives CASSYTSGGYNEQFF.

This clonotype turned up a few times. The chain links TRBV28 to TRBJ2-5; 10 bases map to TRBD1. Germline loops: CDR1 MDHEN, CDR2 SYDVKM. CDR3 length equals 17 residues. The trim removed 6 bases at V and 3 bases at J, leaving 13 bases unmatched. The CDR3 nucleotides read TGTGCCAGCAGCCCGACCCCCGGGACAGGGGTGAAAGAGACCCAGTACTTC. This sequence encodes CASSPTPGTGVKETQYF.

This clonotype was seen more than once but under ten times. The chain employs TRBV20-1 and TRBJ2-4; 7 bases are a match to TRBD2. Germline V lookup: CDR1 DFQATT, CDR2 SNEGSKA (reference sequence). The CDR3 has 14 residues. Germline trimming cut 8 bases from V and 8 bases from J; bases unmatched to any gene: 15. The CDR3 reads CSTKDGLVADIQYF. CDR3 nucleotides: TGCAGTACCAAAGACGGACTAGTGGCCGACATTCAGTACTTC.

The genes are TRBV20-1 and TRBJ1-2; D unresolved. V was pared by 4 bases and J by 0 bases, with 6 bases between. The germline V gene encodes CDR1 DFQATT and CDR2 SNEGSKA (reference sequence). This CDR3 has 12 amino acids. CDR3 protein: CSATGANYGYTF. CDR3 DNA: TGCAGTGCTACAGGAGCTAACTATGGCTACACCTTC.

This clonotype was found a few times. V is TRBV5-1 and J is TRBJ1-4, with D uncertain. Trimming took 7 bases from V and 7 from J, leaving 14 bases between them. The germline V gene encodes CDR1 SGHRS and CDR2 YFSETQ. The CDR3 has 13 amino acids. CDR3 in DNA: TGCGCCAGCGGAAACGAAGAGGGTGAAAAACTGTTTTTT. Its protein product is CASGNEEGEKLFF.

This chain uses TRBV7-2 with TRBJ2-3; the D is unclear. CDR1 is SGHTA and CDR2 is FQGNSA in the germline V gene. The CDR3 length is 11 residues. The V and J ends lost 0 bases and 14 bases respectively, with 9 bases between them. The CDR3, as DNA: TGTGCCAGCAGCTTAGCAGGTATTCGGTATTTT. It specifies CASSLAGIRYF.

This clonotype was found many times. The rearrangement uses TRBV29-1 and TRBJ1-3, with D unclear. From germline, CDR1 is SQVTM and CDR2 ANQGSEA. Trimming stripped 2 bases from V and 2 bases from J, with 1 base between. CDR3 length: 11 amino acids. CDR3 residues: CSVETGNTIYF. The DNA for the CDR3 is TGCAGCGTTGAAACTGGAAACACCATATATTTT. The whole variable domain, remainder taken from reference TRBV29-1 and TRBJ1-3, is SAVISQKPSRDICQRGTSLTIQCQVDSQVTMMFWYRQQPGQSLTLIATANQGSEATYESGFVIDKFPISRPNLTFSTLTVSNMSPEDSSIYLCSVETGNTIYFGEGSWLTVV.

V gene TRBV9 combines with J gene TRBJ1-2; D is undetermined. The germline V and J ends were trimmed by 0 bases and 3 bases, with 6 bases remaining between them. The length of the CDR3 is 13 residues. The germline V gene encodes CDR1 SGDLS and CDR2 YYNGEE. CDR3 sequence reads: CASSVGSDYGYTF. The CDR3 coding sequence is TGTGCCAGCAGCGTAGGGAGCGACTATGGCTACACCTTC.

The chain combines TRBV20-1 with TRBJ2-2; a possible D gene is TRBD1 (5 bases). Germline V gene lookup returns CDR1 DFQATT and CDR2 SNEGSKA (reference sequence). V gave up 5 bases and J gave up 7 bases, with 14 bases separating them. The CDR3 totals 13 residues. CDR3 protein: CSAVGHSNGELFF. CDR3 nucleotides: TGCAGTGCTGTAGGACACTCGAACGGGGAGCTGTTTTTT.

CDR3 sequence: CASSLLVSAGTTDTQYF. As DNA, the CDR3 is TGCGCCAGCAGCTTACTAGTTTCGGCGGGGACCACAGATACGCAGTATTTT. The V and J genes are TRBV5-1 and TRBJ2-3, with D perhaps matching TRBD2 (6 bases). The CDR3 is 17 amino acids. Germline V gene lookup returns CDR1 SGHRS and CDR2 YFSETQ. V lost 2 bases and J 2 bases, leaving 18 bases between the germline ends.